A selection of T cell receptor beta chains follows, all from one sample in a study of sequential checkpoint blockade in melanoma. Repertoires were generated with immunoSEQ multiplex PCR, while TCRdb's copy carries only in-frame clones and drops some. The sample consists of about 40,000 clones, about nine tenths of them appearing once. The specimen comprised CD8+ T cells sorted from blood (inferred from file names), sampled from a patient given nivolumab and ipilimumab in sequence. The origin of the receptors is a human donor with melanoma. Both conserved end residues are trimmed from each CDR3.

v_call | cdr3_length | cdr3_aa
TRBV7-8 | 17 | ASSFLALAGGLVSGEQF
TRBV14 | 16 | ASSQARSAGLDSYEQY
TRBV15 | 14 | ATSRDRLAGGNEQF
TRBV14 | 13 | ASSLLAGGGFEQY
TRBV25-1 | 10 | ASSSHPYEQY
TRBV5-1 | 14 | ASSFAEVRGNYGYT
TRBV19 | 13 | ASSPETVSGNTIY
TRBV29-1 | 11 | SVGGTGANVLT
TRBV27 | 12 | ASSLLGLGAELF
TRBV11-2 | 11 | ASSPLQGDGYT
TRBV5-6 | 10 | ASSSLSETQY
TRBV7-3 | 16 | ASSPRGLETSSYNEQF
TRBV10-2 | 11 | ASRRGLTDTQY
TRBV9 | 13 | ASSTSGGSPSEQY
TRBV2 | 14 | ASSEALGVRNYGYT
TRBV28 | 12 | ASRYGQGNSPLH
TRBV19 | 12 | ASSSPPSTDTQY
TRBV7-3 | 13 | ASSLMAGSGETQY
TRBV2 | 9 | ASKVDWELF
TRBV7-6 | 12 | ASSGRDSNTEAF
TRBV7-2 | 14 | ASSSTDRGTSYEQY
TRBV7-9 | 12 | ASTLTQSGNTIY
TRBV28 | 13 | ASSLGASEANEQF
TRBV7-2 | 15 | ASSLALRGQGRSEQY
TRBV30 | 10 | ASSTESYEQY
TRBV7-3 | 10 | ASSANSNEQF
TRBV28 | 12 | ASSLVADQETQY
TRBV7-2 | 14 | ASSPGTSGANNEQF
TRBV19 | 12 | ASSITGDSYEQY
TRBV12-5 | 14 | ASGWGLAPSTDTQY
TRBV9 | 12 | ASSVRVYTGELF